Presented here are 3 T cell receptor beta chains from one specimen sequenced in a study of OX40 agonist ivuxolimab in advanced cancers. The table came from immunoSEQ multiplex PCR; TCRdb's copy has only in-frame clones and leaves some out. This table holds over 25,000 clones, approximately 84% found once. The starting material was CD4+ or CD8+ T cells sorted from blood, obtained in a trial of the OX40 agonist ivuxolimab. The source of these receptors is an adult with an advanced solid tumor such as melanoma, head and neck, liver or kidney cancer.

This chain links TRBV4-1 with TRBJ2-5; the match to TRBD1 covers 7 bases. The J segment lost 2 bases and the V segment lost 1 base, leaving 4 bases of the junction unmatched. This CDR3 comprises 15 residues. Per the germline V gene, CDR1 is MGHRA and CDR2 is YSYEKL. The CDR3 nucleotides read TGCGCCAGCAGCCAAGGGACAGGACGACAAGAGACCCAGTACTTC. This gives the protein CASSQGTGRQETQYF.

The chain recombines TRBV19 with TRBJ2-2; D is ambiguous. Per the germline V gene, CDR1 is LNHDA and CDR2 is SQIVND (reference sequence). The germline V and J ends were trimmed by 4 bases and 0 bases, with 9 bases remaining between them. The CDR3 covers 15 residues. CDR3 sequence: CASSTYSPNTGELFF. The CDR3 nucleotides are TGTGCCAGTAGTACGTATTCCCCGAACACCGGGGAGCTGTTTTTT.

The V gene is TRBV5-3, the J gene TRBJ2-2; D not certain. TRBV5-3 falls under the ORF class, with uncertain function. Trimming took 8 bases from V and 5 from J, leaving 13 bases between them. The CDR3 totals 13 residues. The CDR3, as DNA: TGTGCCAGCAGTATAGAAGGGACCGGGGAGCTGTTTTTT. It encodes CASSIEGTGELFF.